A selection of T cell receptor beta chains follows, all from one sample in a study of OX40 agonist ivuxolimab in advanced cancers. Generated by immunoSEQ multiplex PCR, the TCRdb table keeps only in-frame clones and is missing some. Of approximately 90,000 clones listed, roughly nine tenths are singletons. Here the sequenced sample was CD4+ or CD8+ T cells sorted from blood, taken in a trial of the OX40 agonist ivuxolimab. All receptors derive from an adult with an advanced solid tumor such as melanoma, head and neck, liver or kidney cancer. CDR3s leave out the opening cysteine and the closing phenylalanine or tryptophan. Fields, in order: V gene, J gene, CDR3 protein.

TRBV7-9,TRBJ1-1,ASSLAGDTEAF
TRBV11-2,TRBJ1-2,ASSLGRDRVYGYT
TRBV20-1,TRBJ1-2,SAERGGYT
TRBV30,TRBJ1-1,AWSVDIASTEAF
TRBV10-3,TRBJ2-5,AHSQDPQETQY
TRBV11-2,TRBJ2-5,ASTVGVKETQY
TRBV5-1,TRBJ2-5,ASREPGLAGETQY
TRBV7-9,TRBJ2-7,ASSAGHLREQY
TRBV6-1,TRBJ1-4,ASREANEKLF
TRBV19,TRBJ1-5,ASTSQGGAQH
TRBV1,TRBJ2-1,TSGPIAGETYNEQF
TRBV19,TRBJ2-5,ATSGTAMGETQY
TRBV7-2,TRBJ2-7,ASSPKDEQY
TRBV7-8,TRBJ1-1,ASSLARVGASEAF
TRBV28,TRBJ2-7,ASGGTPYEQY
TRBV19,TRBJ1-3,ASSISSGNTIY
TRBV6-1,TRBJ2-3,ASSESTPGLAGSRDTQY
TRBV4-2,TRBJ1-1,ASSQGTTGGNTEAF
TRBV6-1,TRBJ2-7,ASSEFLGSLREQY
TRBV7-2,TRBJ2-5,ASSYQETQY
TRBV5-1,TRBJ1-2,ASSSTTAGTNYGYT
TRBV11-3,TRBJ2-7,ASSTDPGLGYEQY
TRBV27,TRBJ1-2,ASSYDTTANYGYT
TRBV20-1,TRBJ2-7,SARIRHEQY
TRBV13,TRBJ2-5,ASSVTGLQETQY
TRBV29-1,TRBJ2-5,SVGEAIEETQY
TRBV18,TRBJ1-5,ASSPSGAGNQPQH
TRBV11-2,TRBJ2-4,ASSLGTDLAKNIQY
TRBV25-1,NA,ASSTRRAKNTYEQY
TRBV28,TRBJ2-3,ATRGLAGVQY
TRBV6-4,TRBJ2-7,ASSPTSASYEQY
TRBV29-1,TRBJ1-3,SVFPGSGNTIY